A single T cell receptor (beta chain) is shown here with its context. The clone's antigen remains unknown. No clone much larger than this one lies a single base away; base qualities are absent. These data are taken from a study of shared clonotypes between healthy human individuals (TCRdb year 2020). Regarding the study in general: Two women and three men aged 18 to 49 years were included in the cohort. For each donor, CD4 naive and CD4 memory were each given three plates, CD8 naive was given two plates, and CD8 memory was given one plate. The study deeply sequenced blood TCR repertoires of five healthy adults to estimate repertoire size and the extent of clonotype sharing between individuals. Different laboratories and diverse techniques were used to prepare libraries and sequence TCR repertoires, to increase sequencing depth and limit assay-specific biases. Leukapheresis yielded between about 0.9 and 10 billion PBMCs per donor.

The germline V gene (reference sequence) specifies SGHNT as CDR1 and YYREEE as CDR2. The CDR3 holds 20 amino acids from the cysteine to the phenylalanine. Just CDR3 DNA is preserved here, 60 bases in frame from base 1. V has 4 bases trimmed and J has 4 bases trimmed; junction bases matching no gene number 19. Results the study describes overall, beyond this receptor: Compared with non-shared clonotypes, the clonotypes found in all four sorted-subset donors had higher generation probabilities. Only blood was sampled, and tissue TCR repertoires likely differ from those in blood. Pairwise subsampling led to the expectation that sequencing depth would affect the degree of clonotype sharing among donors. Estimated clonotype richness was generally larger for naive than for memory subsets. Even with the large sequencing depth, rarefaction of the sorted-subset datasets indicated that sequencing was incomplete. Sharing across several donors was observed for approximately 5% of naive CD4, under 4% of naive CD8, over 2% of memory CD4, and about 0.4% of memory CD8 clonotypes. The genetic and exposure-history diversity represented was limited by the small number of donors.

The donors were healthy, HIV-negative adults with no recently reported acute infections or vaccinations. Every donor was a Caucasian adult living in Nashville, Tennessee, USA. CD4+ T cells were enriched by magnetic negative selection; naive cells were then positively selected on CD45RA, and the negative fraction formed the memory subset. Blood was obtained by leukapheresis, after which PBMCs were separated by Ficoll-Histopaque density gradient centrifugation and cryopreserved in liquid nitrogen vapor phase. Purity and quantity of every magnetically sorted T cell population were checked by analytical flow cytometry. Each sorted fraction had its genomic DNA isolated and then quantified by UV absorbance on a Nanodrop 2000c. Using the deep immunoSEQ assay, multiplex PCR amplified TCR CDR3 regions from genomic DNA. For each cell subset, the extracted genomic DNA was distributed evenly across all wells of several immunoSEQ 96-well plates, and each plate served as one replicate. For sorted subsets, 200 ng of genomic DNA, equivalent to 25,000 to 35,000 T cell genomes, went into each replicate PCR. Purified libraries were measured with a Qubit 3.0 fluorometer, size-checked on a Bioanalyzer 2100, and measured again with the KAPA Library Quantification kit. Each immunoSEQ 96-well plate was sequenced on its own single-read 150-cycle Illumina NextSeq 550 flow cell. For the original study's pipeline: Because the immunoSEQ output included only junctional sequences and no quality scores, the filtering could not be the same as the filtering used for full-length reads. To assign V/J genes and CDR3, sequences were annotated against IMGT germline references using PyIR, a Python wrapper for IgBLAST v1.9. Any read was removed if the V/J assignment was weak (E-value above 1e-6), the CDR3 was missing, or the read contained stop codons, out-of-frame junctions, or ambiguous translated residues. V3J clonotypes were defined by identical inferred V gene, J gene, and CDR3 amino acid sequence. The percentage overlap between two repertoires was calculated by dividing the number of shared unique clonotypes by the size of the smaller repertoire. RTK rarefaction, the Chao1 estimator, and Recon v2.1 estimates of unobserved clonotypes were used to assess repertoire richness. OLGA was used to compute generation probabilities for all TCRbeta clonotypes that the gDNA method yielded from a handful of donors. TCRdb re-hosts the immuneACCESS table, in-frame sequences only. Its copies lack some clones; in the studies checked, an unresolved V gene accounts for under half of them, and the cause for the rest is not known. V and J calls and clone size are those listed in that table; D and trimming were worked out from the DNA. The sample table holds over a million clones, of which around three quarters were seen once. The top ten clones comprise 0.5% to 0.65% of the sample.

The clonotype originates from a man younger than 30 in good health. Some clones in this sample may be carry-over from other donors' samples. The V and J segments used are TRBV5-4 and TRBJ2-1; 11 middle bases align to TRBD2. Material: memory CD4+ T cells from PBMCs. The intended sense of this specimen's cell subset or site label: CD45RA-negative fraction. The CDR3 reads as follows: CASSPTAGTLAGAGYNEQFF. Here is the DNA: TGTGCCAGCAGCCCCACTGCAGGGACACTAGCGGGAGCGGGTTACAATGAGCAGTTCTTC.